This T cell receptor (beta chain) was observed in a study of cytomegalovirus exposure and HLA in healthy donors. The PCR made use of 60 Vbeta and 13 Jbeta primers. The repertoire was sequenced with immunoSEQ multiplex PCR; TCRdb's copy has only in-frame clones and lacks some. In the table there are some 140,000 clones, roughly 79% of which are singletons. Trimming pared 2 bases from V and 3 bases from J, leaving 10 bases between. Looked up from germline, CDR1 is SEHNR and CDR2 is FQNEAQ (reference sequence). CDR3 length: 14 residues. Sequenced: PBMCs. The TCR sequence derives from a woman aged 40 to 55 in good health and CMV-seronegative. V gene TRBV7-9 combines with J gene TRBJ1-1; D remains unclear. The CDR3 DNA reads TGTGCCAGCAGCTTATGGAGGGAGGACACTGAAGCTTTCTTT. Translated: CASSLWREDTEAFF.